The clone carrying this TCR beta chain came up many times. This sample is drawn from a study of T-cell reconstitution after alpha-beta-depleted transplantation in children. Preparation of the TCRbeta library involved a method that used unique molecular identifiers. TCRdb recomputed calls from the PCR reads with MiXCR, one row per CDR3 protein. The sample lists 600,000 to 700,000 distinct CDR3 sequences, around 13% seen once, with 0.79% in the top ten. The receptor was derived from a girl aged 2 to 10 with congenital amegakaryocytic thrombocytopenia, due to receive a stem cell transplant. Sequenced here: PBMCs, sampled before TCRalphabeta/CD19-depleted stem cell transplant.

The CDR3: CASSLAGVRHTGELFF. CDR3 DNA sequence: TGCGCCAGCAGCTTAGCGGGAGTTAGGCATACCGGGGAGCTGTTTTTT. The chain is built from TRBV5-1 and TRBJ2-2; 8 bases match TRBD2. Unmatched junction bases numbered 8, after V lost 2 bases and J lost 5 bases. Looked up from germline, CDR1 is SGHRS and CDR2 is YFSETQ. This CDR3 comprises 16 residues.